These 15 T cell receptor beta chains originate from one sample sequenced in a study of blood T cell repertoires in COVID-19. The protocol was immunoSEQ multiplex PCR, while the TCRdb copy is restricted to in-frame clones and leaves out a portion. The sample comprises 200,000 to 300,000 clones, around 88% of which are singletons, and around 2.8% rests with the top ten. The source material was peripheral blood. Every receptor here comes from a woman in her 30s who had recovered from COVID-19.

The chain employs TRBV6-5 and TRBJ2-3, with 13 bases lining up with TRBD2. The V gene's germline CDR1 is MNHEY and CDR2 SVGAGI. The CDR3 spans 15 residues. Trimming at V came to 4 bases and at J to 6 bases, leaving 4 bases not matched to a gene. CDR3 sequence: CASSSQLAGGDTQYF. CDR3 nucleotide sequence: TGTGCCAGCAGTTCCCAACTAGCGGGGGGGGATACGCAGTATTTT.

The chain is built from TRBV5-5 and TRBJ1-5; possible D gene TRBD1, 6 bases. Trimming shortened V by 4 bases and J by 2 bases, and 16 bases separated the two germline ends. The CDR3 runs to 16 residues. Per the germline V gene, CDR1 is SGHKS and CDR2 is YYEKEE (reference sequence). The chain's CDR3 is CASSILGGGGNQPQHF. The CDR3 DNA reads TGTGCCAGCAGCATCCTTGGGGGGGGCGGCAATCAGCCCCAGCATTTT.

This chain joins TRBV2 and TRBJ2-1, with 7 bases fitting TRBD1. The CDR3 contains 16 residues. J lost 0 bases, V lost 6 bases, and 8 bases had no gene match. CDR1 and CDR2 (germline): SNHLY, FYNNEI. The CDR3 is CASSVWDRSSYNEQFF. CDR3 coding DNA: TGTGCCAGCAGCGTATGGGACAGAAGCTCCTACAATGAGCAGTTCTTC.

The rearrangement uses TRBV6-5 and TRBJ2-4; a weak D match, TRBD1 (7 bases). The CDR3 has 13 amino acids. Trimming left V 6 bases short and J 8 bases short, with 14 bases between. Germline assignment: CDR1 MNHEY and CDR2 SVGAGI. The CDR3, as DNA: TGTGCCAGCAGCGGAGGGGGCTTGGACATTCAGTACTTC. It codes for CASSGGGLDIQYF.

The chain combines TRBV4-1 with TRBJ2-7, with 10 bases matching TRBD1. CDR1 is MGHRA, CDR2 YSYEKL, per germline. V lost 4 bases, J lost 5 bases, and 11 bases stayed unmatched. The CDR3 consists of 16 residues. This CDR3 reads CASSPPPGTGVNEQYF. CDR3 nucleotide sequence: TGCGCCAGCAGCCCCCCCCCGGGGACAGGGGTTAACGAGCAGTACTTC.

The chain joins TRBV5-4 to TRBJ1-2; TRBD1 matches at 11 bases. V was clipped by 4 bases and J by 7 bases; unmatched bases: 9. Germline V gene sequence: CDR1 SGHNT, CDR2 YYREEE (reference sequence). The length of the CDR3 is 15 residues. CDR3 sequence reads: CASSETTGTGGGYTF. The CDR3 DNA reads as TGTGCCAGCAGCGAGACGACCGGGACAGGGGGTGGCTACACCTTC.

This chain uses TRBV5-6 with TRBJ2-2; possibly TRBD1 for D (7 bases). CDR3 length equals 16 residues. V was trimmed by 0 bases and J by 5 bases, leaving 14 bases between them. The germline gives CDR1 SGHDT, CDR2 YYEEEE. The CDR3 spells CASSLVWQGGTGELFF. CDR3 DNA: TGTGCCAGCAGCTTGGTTTGGCAGGGGGGAACCGGGGAGCTGTTTTTT. Full variable domain (remainder filled in from reference TRBV5-6 and TRBJ2-2): DAGVTQSPTHLIKTRGQQVTLRCSPKSGHDTVSWYQQALGQGPQFIFQYYEEEERQRGNFPDRFSGHQFPNYSSELNVNALLLGDSALYLCASSLVWQGGTGELFFGEGSRLTVL.

The rearrangement uses TRBV5-4 and TRBJ2-7; 7 bases fit TRBD2. CDR3 length: 14 amino acids. Germline trimming cut 4 bases from V and 3 bases from J; bases unmatched to any gene: 7. Germline V gene lookup returns CDR1 SGHNT and CDR2 YYREEE (reference sequence). CDR3 DNA sequence: TGTGCCAGCAGCCGCCCGGGACTAAACTACGAGCAGTACTTC. Encoded protein: CASSRPGLNYEQYF. The full variable domain, its missing parts supplied by reference TRBV5-4 and TRBJ2-7, is ETGVTQSPTHLIKTRGQQVTLRCSSQSGHNTVSWYQQALGQGPQFIFQYYREEENGRGNFPPRFSGLQFPNYSSELNVNALELDDSALYLCASSRPGLNYEQYFGPGTRLTVT.

The chain has TRBV6-5 and TRBJ1-2; D is uncertain. V shed 4 bases and J shed 0 bases, with 6 bases lying between them. CDR3 size: 13 residues. The germline gives CDR1 MNHEY, CDR2 SVGAGI. This CDR3 is CASSSSANYGYTF. CDR3 in DNA: TGTGCCAGCAGTTCTTCAGCTAACTATGGCTACACCTTC.

This clone was observed many times. V gene TRBV5-1 combines with J gene TRBJ1-1; D ambiguous. Germline V gives CDR1 SGHRS, CDR2 YFSETQ. The CDR3 sequence is 14 residues long. V lost 4 bases and J 0 bases, leaving 10 bases between the germline ends. The CDR3 DNA reads TGCGCCAGCAGCCCTACGACTATGAACACTGAAGCTTTCTTT. Amino acid sequence: CASSPTTMNTEAFF.

This clone was picked up one time. J is TRBJ1-6 and V is TRBV5-4; 7 nucleotides agree with TRBD1. The V gene end was trimmed by 0 bases and the J gene end by 7 bases; junction bases not matched to a gene: 4. Germline V gene data show CDR1 as SGHNT and CDR2 as YYREEE (reference sequence). The CDR3 consists of 15 residues. The CDR3 DNA reads as TGTGCCAGCAGCTTGGAGACAGGGAACAATTCACCCCTCCACTTT. This sequence encodes CASSLETGNNSPLHF.

The rearrangement uses TRBV5-1 and TRBJ2-5; weak D call: TRBD2 (5 bases). The CDR3 consists of 17 residues. The V end lost 5 bases, the J end lost 3 bases, and 23 bases lay between the germline ends. CDR1 and CDR2 from the germline V gene are SGHRS and YFSETQ. The CDR3 region has the DNA TGCGCCAGCAGTAGAATCGGACTGCGCCCGGATAAAGAGACCCAGTACTTC. It encodes CASSRIGLRPDKETQYF.

The rearrangement links TRBV15 to TRBJ1-3; D remains unclear. The CDR3 is made up of 15 amino acids. V was shortened by 1 base and J by 0 bases, with 7 bases between the two germline ends. Germline lookup yields CDR1 LNHNV and CDR2 YYDKDF (reference sequence). CDR3 sequence: CATSRAGLSGNTIYF. CDR3 DNA: TGTGCCACCAGCAGAGCTGGACTCTCTGGAAACACCATATATTTT.

This clone was seen more than once but under ten times. This sample includes further DNA sequences coding for the same CDR3. The V call is TRBV7-6, the J call TRBJ1-1, with a tentative D call TRBD1 (6 bases). Trimming took off 1 base at V and 0 bases at J, with 6 bases between the two ends. Germline CDR1 is SGHVS and CDR2 is FNYEAQ. This CDR3 contains 14 residues. The DNA of the CDR3 is TGTGCCAGCAGCTTAGGACAGGTGAACACTGAAGCTTTCTTT. Residues: CASSLGQVNTEAFF.

The chain combines TRBV11-2 with TRBJ2-7, with D tentatively TRBD1 (6 bases). Trimming left V 4 bases short and J 2 bases short, with 12 bases between. Looked up from germline, CDR1 is SGHAT and CDR2 is FQNNGV. The CDR3 runs to 14 residues. The DNA of the CDR3 is TGTGCCAGCAGCTATTCAGGGGCCCCCTACGAGCAGTACTTC. Translated: CASSYSGAPYEQYF.